This entry describes one TCR beta chain. The antigen remains unidentified. This specimen comes from a study of T cell responses to AZD1222 COVID-19 vaccine. Overall study results and limits: Reports say nearly half of spike-specific TCRs go after unmutated variant regions.

The CDR3 contains 14 residues. Germline CDR1 is LNHDA and CDR2 is SQIVND (reference sequence). V lost 6 bases and J 1 base, leaving 9 bases between the germline ends. Produced via immunoSEQ multiplex PCR; TCRdb's table is partial and in-frame only. The data contain over 140,000 clones, roughly 92% of them singletons. The receptor comes from an adult who received the AZD1222 COVID-19 vaccine. The sequenced sample was peripheral blood, obtained 28 days after the second AZD1222 dose. The chain is built from TRBV19 and TRBJ2-2, with D uncertain. CDR3 loop: CASRQIKNTGELFF. DNA of the CDR3: TGTGCCAGTAGACAGATCAAGAACACCGGGGAGCTGTTTTTT.